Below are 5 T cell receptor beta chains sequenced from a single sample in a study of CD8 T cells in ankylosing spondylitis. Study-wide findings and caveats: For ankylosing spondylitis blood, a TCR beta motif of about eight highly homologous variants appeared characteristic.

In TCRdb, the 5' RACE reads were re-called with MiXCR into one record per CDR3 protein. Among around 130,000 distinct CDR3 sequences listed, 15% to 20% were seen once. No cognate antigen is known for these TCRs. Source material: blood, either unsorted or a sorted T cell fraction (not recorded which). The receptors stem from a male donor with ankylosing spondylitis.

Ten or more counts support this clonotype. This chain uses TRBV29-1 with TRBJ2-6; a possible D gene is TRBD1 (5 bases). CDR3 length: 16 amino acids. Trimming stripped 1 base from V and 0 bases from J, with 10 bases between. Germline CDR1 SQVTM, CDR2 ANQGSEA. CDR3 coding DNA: TGCAGCGTTGAAGCAGGGATTGACTCTGGGGCCAACGTCCTGACTTTC. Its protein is CSVEAGIDSGANVLTF.

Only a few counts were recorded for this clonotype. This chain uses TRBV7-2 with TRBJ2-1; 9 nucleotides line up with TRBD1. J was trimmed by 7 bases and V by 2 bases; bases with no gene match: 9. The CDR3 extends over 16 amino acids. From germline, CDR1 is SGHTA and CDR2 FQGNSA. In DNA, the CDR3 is TGTGCCAGCAGCTTATACAGGGGGCTGGGTGAGAATGAGCAGTTCTTC. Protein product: CASSLYRGLGENEQFF.

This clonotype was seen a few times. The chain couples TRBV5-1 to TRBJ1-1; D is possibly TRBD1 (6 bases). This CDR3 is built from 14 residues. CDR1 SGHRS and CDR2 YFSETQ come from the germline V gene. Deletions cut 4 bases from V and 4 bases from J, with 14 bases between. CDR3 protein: CASSPGLGGTEAFF. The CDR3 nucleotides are TGCGCCAGCAGCCCAGGGCTAGGGGGCACTGAAGCTTTCTTT. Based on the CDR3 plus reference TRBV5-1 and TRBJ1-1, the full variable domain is KAGVTQTPRYLIKTRGQQVTLSCSPISGHRSVSWYQQTPGQGLQFLFEYFSETQRNKGNFPGRFSGRQFSNSRSEMNVSTLELGDSALYLCASSPGLGGTEAFFGQGTRLTVV.

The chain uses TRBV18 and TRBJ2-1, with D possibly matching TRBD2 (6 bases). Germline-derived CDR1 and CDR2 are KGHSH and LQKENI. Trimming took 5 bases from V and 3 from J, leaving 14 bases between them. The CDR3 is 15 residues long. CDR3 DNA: TGTGCCAGCTCAACCGGGACTTACCACTACAATGAGCAGTTCTTC. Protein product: CASSTGTYHYNEQFF.

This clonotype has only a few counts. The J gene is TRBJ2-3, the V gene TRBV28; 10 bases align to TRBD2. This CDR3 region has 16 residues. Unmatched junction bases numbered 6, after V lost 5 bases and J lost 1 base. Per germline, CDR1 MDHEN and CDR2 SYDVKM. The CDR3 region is CASSPGLALGTDTQYF. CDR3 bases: TGTGCCAGCAGTCCGGGACTAGCGTTGGGCACAGATACGCAGTATTTT. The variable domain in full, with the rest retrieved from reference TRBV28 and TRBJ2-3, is DVKVTQSSRYLVKRTGEKVFLECVQDMDHENMFWYRQDPGLGLRLIYFSYDVKMKEKGDIPEGYSVSREKKERFSLILESASTNQTSMYLCASSPGLALGTDTQYFGPGTRLTVL.